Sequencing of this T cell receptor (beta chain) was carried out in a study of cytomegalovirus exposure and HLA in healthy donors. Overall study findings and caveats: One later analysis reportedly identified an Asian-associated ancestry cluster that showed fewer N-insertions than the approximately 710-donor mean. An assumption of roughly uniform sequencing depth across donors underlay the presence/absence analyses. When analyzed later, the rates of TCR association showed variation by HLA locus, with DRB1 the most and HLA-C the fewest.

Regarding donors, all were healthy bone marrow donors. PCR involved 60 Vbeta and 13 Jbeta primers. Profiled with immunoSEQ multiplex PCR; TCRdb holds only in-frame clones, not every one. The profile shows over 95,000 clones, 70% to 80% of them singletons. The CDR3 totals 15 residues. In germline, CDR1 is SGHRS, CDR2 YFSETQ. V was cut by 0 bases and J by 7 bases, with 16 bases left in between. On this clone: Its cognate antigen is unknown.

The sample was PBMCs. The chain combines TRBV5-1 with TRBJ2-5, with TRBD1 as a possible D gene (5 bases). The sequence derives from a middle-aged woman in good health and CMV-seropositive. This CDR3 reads CASSLAKTGQGTQYF. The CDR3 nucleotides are TGCGCCAGCAGCTTGGCCAAAACGGGCCAGGGGACCCAGTACTTC.